Presented here are 17 T cell receptor beta chains from one specimen sequenced in a study of blood T cell repertoires in COVID-19. Clones were sequenced by immunoSEQ multiplex PCR, and TCRdb holds only the in-frame ones, with some missing. The sample lists about 160,000 clones; around four fifths were seen once. Sequenced material: peripheral blood. The receptors shown here come from a man in his sixties or seventies with acute or convalescent COVID-19.

The chain recombines TRBV28 with TRBJ2-1, with TRBD2 identical over 10 bases. The V and J ends lost 1 base and 0 bases, in that order; junction bases with no gene match: 12. CDR3 length: 20 amino acids. CDR1 and CDR2 from the germline V gene are MDHEN and SYDVKM. This CDR3 reads CASSLSPASGSWGSYNEQFF. CDR3 coding DNA: TGTGCCAGCAGTTTATCTCCGGCTAGCGGGAGTTGGGGCTCCTACAATGAGCAGTTCTTC.

The CDR3 DNA is TGTGCCAGCAGTTTAGGGGGCTCCACAGATACGCAGTATTTT. It is translated as CASSLGGSTDTQYF. The chain has TRBV27 and TRBJ2-3, with D perhaps TRBD1 (6 bases). The length of the CDR3 is 14 residues. Germline loops: CDR1 MNHEY, CDR2 SMNVEV (reference sequence). V was cut by 2 bases and J by 2 bases, with 8 bases left in between.

This clone occurred a few times. The chain couples TRBV2 to TRBJ1-6; possibly TRBD1 for D (6 bases). CDR1 SNHLY and CDR2 FYNNEI come from the germline V gene. The CDR3 runs 16 residues. V was pared by 5 bases and J by 6 bases, with 17 bases between. The CDR3 DNA follows: TGTGCCAGCAGTCGACAGGCGCTGCTGGCTAATTCACCCCTCCACTTT. It is translated as CASSRQALLANSPLHF.

V and J are TRBV27 and TRBJ2-3; 11 nucleotides agree with TRBD2. Germline CDR1 is MNHEY and CDR2 is SMNVEV (reference sequence). V was clipped by 4 bases and J by 4 bases; unmatched bases: 7. This CDR3 contains 16 residues. CDR3 loop: CASSSLAGGPSDTQYF. For the CDR3, the DNA is TGTGCCAGCAGTTCTTTAGCGGGAGGGCCCTCAGATACGCAGTATTTT.

This chain uses TRBV9 with TRBJ2-3; 10 positions agree with TRBD2. Unmatched junction bases numbered 5, after V lost 3 bases and J lost 4 bases. Germline values: CDR1 SGDLS, CDR2 YYNGEE. This CDR3 comprises 15 residues. The CDR3 loop is CASSAAGGPSDTQYF. The CDR3 DNA follows: TGTGCCAGCAGCGCAGCGGGAGGGCCGTCAGATACGCAGTATTTT.

The chain carries TRBV28 and TRBJ2-2, with a possible D match to TRBD2 (6 bases). Per germline, CDR1 MDHEN and CDR2 SYDVKM. The V and J ends lost 10 bases and 0 bases respectively, with 12 bases between them. The CDR3 extends over 14 amino acids. The CDR3 here is CAIEGGANTGELFF. The CDR3 DNA is TGTGCCATCGAGGGAGGAGCGAACACCGGGGAGCTGTTTTTT.

This sequence joins TRBV28 and TRBJ1-4; 9 bases are shared with TRBD1. The CDR3 loop spans 14 amino acids. CDR1 is MDHEN, CDR2 SYDVKM, per germline. V was pared by 2 bases and J by 8 bases, with 3 bases of the junction left unmatched. DNA for the CDR3: TGTGCCAGCAGTTTAGGGACAGGGCACGAAAAACTGTTTTTT. Its protein product is CASSLGTGHEKLFF. Variable domain in full (rest from reference TRBV28 and TRBJ1-4): DVKVTQSSRYLVKRTGEKVFLECVQDMDHENMFWYRQDPGLGLRLIYFSYDVKMKEKGDIPEGYSVSREKKERFSLILESASTNQTSMYLCASSLGTGHEKLFFGSGTQLSVL.

In its sample, this clone was seen a few times. The J gene is TRBJ2-5, the V gene TRBV7-9, with 8 bases aligning to TRBD1. The V and J ends lost 4 bases and 4 bases, in that order; junction bases with no gene match: 8. The CDR3 is 15 residues long. Germline CDR1 reads SEHNR; CDR2 reads FQNEAQ (reference sequence). Here the CDR3 DNA reads TGTGCCAGCAGCTCAAACGCAGGGGGCTTAGAGACCCAGTACTTC. It encodes CASSSNAGGLETQYF.

The chain uses TRBV2 and TRBJ2-1, with 8 positions matching TRBD2. The length of the CDR3 is 14 residues. With V trimmed by 6 bases and J by 2 bases, 3 bases remained unmatched. CDR1 and CDR2 from the germline V gene are SNHLY and FYNNEI. CDR3 sequence: CASRGGLAYNEQFF. The CDR3 DNA sequence: TGTGCCAGCAGGGGGGGACTAGCCTACAATGAGCAGTTCTTC.

V gene TRBV11-2 combines with J gene TRBJ1-1; no reliable D call. The germline V gene encodes CDR1 SGHAT and CDR2 FQNNGV. This CDR3 contains 14 residues. Deletions cut 5 bases from V and 1 base from J, with 11 bases between. This CDR3 reads CASSPYYKNTEAFF. Written as DNA, the CDR3 is TGTGCCAGCAGCCCCTACTACAAGAACACTGAAGCTTTCTTT.

The J gene is TRBJ1-3, the V gene TRBV30, with a tentative D call TRBD1 (6 bases). Trimming pared 6 bases from V and 1 base from J, leaving 10 bases between. This CDR3 has 13 residues. The germline gives CDR1 GTSNPN, CDR2 SVGIG (reference sequence). The CDR3 here is CACNRVSGNTIYF. The CDR3 nucleotides are TGTGCCTGTAACAGGGTGTCTGGAAACACCATATATTTT.

This chain joins TRBV3-1 (or the pseudogene TRBV3-2) and TRBJ1-1; the D is unclear. Looked up from germline, CDR1 is LGHDT and CDR2 is YNNKEL (reference sequence). CDR3 length equals 14 residues. Trimming took 1 base from V and 1 from J, leaving 7 bases between them. CDR3 residues: CASSQVIRNTEAFF. CDR3 bases: TGTGCCAGCAGCCAAGTAATCAGGAACACTGAAGCTTTCTTT.

The V call is TRBV5-1, the J call TRBJ1-1, with D uncertain. V gave up 3 bases and J gave up 0 bases, with 6 bases separating them. In germline, CDR1 is SGHRS, CDR2 YFSETQ. The CDR3 sequence is 13 residues long. The CDR3 DNA sequence: TGCGCCAGCAGCTCGGTCATGAACACTGAAGCTTTCTTT. Residues: CASSSVMNTEAFF.

V is TRBV3-1 (or the pseudogene TRBV3-2) and J is TRBJ1-3; 7 bases line up with TRBD1. The CDR3 is 15 residues long. V dropped 6 bases and J dropped 2; count of bases not matched to a gene: 7. Germline V gene data show CDR1 as LGHDT and CDR2 as YNNKEL (reference sequence). CDR3 nucleotides: TGTGCCAGCAGTCGAACAGGGGCTCCTGGAAACACCATATATTTT. Its translation: CASSRTGAPGNTIYF.

This clone was observed a single time. The V gene is TRBV6-6, the J gene TRBJ1-5, with D hard to call. The CDR3 totals 14 residues. Germline CDR1 is MNHNY and CDR2 is SVGAGI (reference sequence). The V end lost 2 bases, the J end lost 1 base, and 6 bases lay between the germline ends. In DNA, the CDR3 is TGTGCCAGCAGTTACATCCCGAGCAATCAGCCCCAGCATTTT. Translated: CASSYIPSNQPQHF.

This clone was recorded once. V is TRBV10-3 and J is TRBJ1-2; 7 bases are a match to TRBD1. Germline assignment: CDR1 ENHRY and CDR2 SYGVKD. The CDR3 contains 14 residues. J was trimmed by 1 base and V by 6 bases; bases with no gene match: 5. This CDR3 reads CAIREGAINYGYTF. The CDR3 DNA sequence: TGTGCCATCAGGGAGGGGGCGATTAACTATGGCTACACCTTC.

This chain joins TRBV19 and TRBJ1-5, with TRBD1 matching over 7 bases. CDR3 length: 16 residues. Germline CDR1 is LNHDA and CDR2 is SQIVND (reference sequence). V gave up 4 bases and J gave up 0 bases; unmatched junction bases: 6. The CDR3: CASSSPGTDSNQPQHF. The CDR3 nucleotides are TGTGCCAGTAGTAGTCCCGGGACAGATAGCAATCAGCCCCAGCATTTT.